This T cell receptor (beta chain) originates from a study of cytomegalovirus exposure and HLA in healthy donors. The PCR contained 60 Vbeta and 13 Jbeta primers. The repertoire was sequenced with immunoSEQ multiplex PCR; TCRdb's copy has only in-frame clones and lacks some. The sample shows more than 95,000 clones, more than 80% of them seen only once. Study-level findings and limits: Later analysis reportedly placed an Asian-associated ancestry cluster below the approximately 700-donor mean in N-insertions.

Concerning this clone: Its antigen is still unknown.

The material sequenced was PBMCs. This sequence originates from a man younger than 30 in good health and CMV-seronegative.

In nucleotides, the CDR3 is TGTGCCAGCAGTTACTTAGCGGGAGCTGGGGCCAACGTCCTGACTTTC. Translating it yields CASSYLAGAGANVLTF. V is TRBV6-7 and J is TRBJ2-6; 9 bases line up with TRBD2. TRBV6-7 is noted as an ORF with a role that remains uncertain. This CDR3 is built from 16 residues. V gave up 1 base and J gave up 2 bases; unmatched junction bases: 0.